The source of this T cell receptor beta chain is a study of blood T cell repertoires in COVID-19. The CDR3 has 15 amino acids. V lost 2 bases, J lost 7 bases, and 15 bases lay in between. Per germline, CDR1 LNHDA and CDR2 SQIVND (reference sequence). Participant ages covered about 18 to 90 years across around 25 US areas. Recovered status in Cohort 3 required two negative PCRs, clearance, or symptom resolution. TCRdb's copy holds only in-frame clones and misses some; the assay was immunoSEQ multiplex PCR. The sample shows some 260,000 clones, about 89% of them seen only once. The chain links TRBV19 to TRBJ2-1, with D uncertain. The specimen was PBMCs or T cells enriched from blood (not recorded which). The source of this sequence is a man between 40 and 49 years old who had recovered from COVID-19. The chain's CDR3 is CASSIISSFPNEQFF. CDR3 DNA: TGTGCCAGTAGTATAATTAGCTCGTTTCCTAATGAGCAGTTCTTC.